The 23 T cell receptor beta chains in this list originate from one sample, sequenced in a study of cytomegalovirus exposure and HLA in healthy donors. The PCR employed 60 Vbeta primers together with 13 Jbeta primers. Some clones are missing from TCRdb's copy, which holds only in-frame ones; the method was immunoSEQ multiplex PCR. Here the sample spans approximately 80,000 clones, 73% being singletons. The sequencing input was PBMCs. These TCRs come from a woman in her 40s in good health and CMV-seropositive.

V is TRBV27 and J is TRBJ1-1; D may be TRBD1 (6 bases). V lost 0 bases and J 0 bases, leaving 14 bases between the germline ends. Germline CDR1 reads MNHEY; CDR2 reads SMNVEV (reference sequence). The CDR3 has 17 amino acids. The DNA of the CDR3 is TGTGCCAGCAGTTTATCGATCAGGGGTACGATGAACACTGAAGCTTTCTTT. Its translation: CASSLSIRGTMNTEAFF.

This chain connects TRBV4-2 to TRBJ1-1; TRBD1 might be the D (5 bases). This CDR3 is built from 13 residues. Trimming left V 2 bases short and J 5 bases short, with 9 bases between. CDR1 is LGHNA, CDR2 YNFKEQ, per germline. CDR3 residues: CASSQWTRTEAFF. Here the CDR3 DNA reads TGTGCCAGCAGCCAATGGACAAGGACTGAAGCTTTCTTT.

The chain recombines TRBV4-1 with TRBJ2-3, with TRBD2 identical over 8 bases. Germline V gene lookup returns CDR1 MGHRA and CDR2 YSYEKL. Germline trimming cut 0 bases from V and 3 bases from J; bases unmatched to any gene: 5. The CDR3 contains 16 residues. This CDR3 is CASSQEGRGVTDTQYF. CDR3 bases: TGCGCCAGCAGCCAAGAAGGGCGGGGGGTGACAGATACGCAGTATTTT.

The chain recombines TRBV18 with TRBJ2-1, with 10 bases aligning to TRBD2. Trimming cost V 2 bases and J 5 bases; bases outside gene matches: 3. This CDR3 has 15 residues. Germline-derived CDR1 and CDR2 are KGHSH and LQKENI. The CDR3 nucleotides read TGTGCCAGCTCACCAAGCGGGGGGGCCAACAATGAGCAGTTCTTC. It codes for CASSPSGGANNEQFF.

The rearrangement joins TRBV18 to TRBJ2-1; TRBD2 matches 11 bases. The V segment lost 6 bases and the J segment 6 bases; nucleotides outside the gene matches: 7. CDR3 size: 15 residues. Germline-derived CDR1 and CDR2 are KGHSH and LQKENI. CDR3 region: CASSLLAGDSNEQFF. CDR3 DNA: TGTGCCAGCTCCCTACTAGCGGGAGATAGCAATGAGCAGTTCTTC.

The chain is built from TRBV19 and TRBJ2-1, with TRBD1 matching over 8 bases. The germline CDR1 and CDR2 sequences are LNHDA and SQIVND (reference sequence). The trim removed 4 bases at V and 6 bases at J, leaving 14 bases unmatched. The CDR3 loop spans 17 amino acids. The CDR3 spells CASSKSLDRAGANEQFF. The DNA for the CDR3 is TGTGCCAGTAGTAAATCCTTGGACAGGGCCGGGGCCAATGAGCAGTTCTTC.

This clone appeared a few times. This chain joins TRBV6-4 and TRBJ2-1, with 8 bases fitting TRBD1. The CDR3 loop spans 15 amino acids. Trimming cost V 6 bases and J 2 bases; bases outside gene matches: 6. Per the germline V gene, CDR1 is MRHNA and CDR2 is SNTAGT. CDR3 sequence (DNA): TGTGCCAGCAGCCCACAGGGGGTGCCCTACAATGAGCAGTTCTTC. Its translation: CASSPQGVPYNEQFF.

This chain connects TRBV4-1 to TRBJ2-1, with 9 bases matching TRBD2. CDR1 and CDR2 (germline): MGHRA, YSYEKL. The CDR3 has 15 residues. After removal of 7 bases from V and 8 bases from J, the junction contained 12 bases not matched to a gene. CDR3 sequence (DNA): TGCGCCAGCAAGAGTCAACTAGCGGGTCTGCATGAGCAGTTCTTC. This gives the protein CASKSQLAGLHEQFF.

This clone was counted a few times. With only one base between it and a far larger clone, this is likely a read error. Other DNA sequences in this sample translate to the same CDR3. The rearrangement uses TRBV5-6 and TRBJ1-1, with 11 positions matching TRBD1. This CDR3 is 16 amino acids long. Germline V gives CDR1 SGHDT, CDR2 YYEEEE. This CDR3 reads CVSSLFGTGGNTEAFF. Written as DNA, the CDR3 is TGTGTCAGCAGCTTGTTCGGGACAGGGGGTAACACTGAAGCTTTCTTT. The variable domain in full, with the rest retrieved from reference TRBV5-6 and TRBJ1-1, is DAGVTQSPTHLIKTRGQQVTLRCSPKSGHDTVSWYQQALGQGPQFIFQYYEEEERQRGNFPDRFSGHQFPNYSSELNVNALLLGDSALYLCVSSLFGTGGNTEAFFGQGTRLTVV.

This clone showed up just once. One end of the junction varies from germline; a read error may be responsible. J is TRBJ2-7 and V is TRBV11-2; the D is unclear. The CDR3 length is 13 residues. Germline CDR1 is SGHAT and CDR2 is FQNNGV. CDR3 coding DNA: TGTGCCAGCAGCTTACAGACTTCCTACGGGCAGTACTTC. It codes for CASSLQTSYGQYF.

This CDR3 is CASSVGHRMGTDTQYF. The CDR3 DNA sequence: TGTGCCAGCAGCGTGGGACATCGAATGGGCACAGATACGCAGTATTTT. The chain links TRBV9 to TRBJ2-3; TRBD1 might be the D (6 bases). Germline loops: CDR1 SGDLS, CDR2 YYNGEE. V lost 2 bases and J 1 base, leaving 14 bases between the germline ends. The CDR3 sequence is 16 residues long.

The CDR3 spells CASSERSQGVSPLHF. CDR3 DNA sequence: TGTGCCAGCAGTGAAAGGAGTCAGGGCGTTTCACCCCTCCACTTT. V usage is TRBV6-1 and J usage is TRBJ1-6, with D perhaps TRBD1 (5 bases). Germline-derived CDR1 and CDR2 are MNHNS and SASEGT. Between the trimmed V and J ends, which lost 2 bases and 9 bases, there was a span of 14 bases. This CDR3 is built from 15 residues.

To note about this clone: The same CDR3 arises from other DNA sequences in this sample as well. This rearrangement joins TRBV28 to TRBJ2-7; no reliable D call. With 2 bases removed from V and 4 bases from J, the gap between germline ends came to 15 bases. This CDR3 has 15 amino acids. The germline V gene has CDR1 MDHEN and CDR2 SYDVKM. Here the CDR3 DNA reads TGTGCCAGCAGTTTACTCCGAGAGAACCGGTACGAGCAGTACTTC. Amino acid sequence: CASSLLRENRYEQYF.

The rearrangement links TRBV5-1 to TRBJ2-7; 11 bases align to TRBD2. This CDR3 is built from 14 residues. CDR1 is SGHRS, CDR2 YFSETQ, per germline. V lost 6 bases to trimming and J lost 5 bases; unmatched junction nucleotides: 7. The CDR3 here is CASTSSGGWNEQYF. The CDR3, as DNA: TGCGCCAGCACCTCTAGCGGGGGGTGGAACGAGCAGTACTTC.

The genes are TRBV14 and TRBJ1-1; weak D call: TRBD1 (6 bases). Germline V gene lookup returns CDR1 SGHDN and CDR2 FVKESK. CDR3 length: 14 amino acids. Trimming removed 3 bases at V and 1 base at J, with 9 bases between. CDR3: CASSHLQGNTEAFF. The CDR3 coding sequence is TGTGCCAGCAGCCACCTACAGGGGAACACTGAAGCTTTCTTT.

The J gene is TRBJ1-2, the V gene TRBV4-1; weak D call: TRBD1 (6 bases). Trimming pared 1 base from V and 8 bases from J, leaving 14 bases between. CDR1 is MGHRA, CDR2 YSYEKL, per germline. This CDR3 contains 14 residues. CDR3 region: CASSQVPTGGGYTF. The CDR3 region has the DNA TGCGCCAGCAGCCAAGTCCCAACGGGGGGCGGCTACACCTTC.

This clone was seen a handful of times. V and J are TRBV10-3 and TRBJ1-1, with no clear D. The CDR3 sequence is 13 residues long. Germline CDR1 is ENHRY and CDR2 is SYGVKD. The V and J ends lost 5 bases and 4 bases respectively, with 11 bases between them. The CDR3 protein is CAISRDEVTEAFF. DNA for the CDR3: TGTGCCATCAGTCGAGATGAGGTCACTGAAGCTTTCTTT.

This clone was seen once. V usage is TRBV29-1 and J usage is TRBJ1-3; possibly TRBD1 for D (6 bases). This CDR3 contains 14 residues. Germline V gene lookup returns CDR1 SQVTM and CDR2 ANQGSEA. The ends were cut back, 2 bases at V and 3 bases at J, with 11 bases in the middle. This chain's CDR3 is CSVEKGVSGNTIYF. The DNA for the CDR3 is TGCAGCGTTGAAAAGGGGGTTAGTGGAAACACCATATATTTT. Using reference TRBV29-1 and TRBJ1-3 for the parts outside the CDR3, the full variable domain is SAVISQKPSRDICQRGTSLTIQCQVDSQVTMMFWYRQQPGQSLTLIATANQGSEATYESGFVIDKFPISRPNLTFSTLTVSNMSPEDSSIYLCSVEKGVSGNTIYFGEGSWLTVV.

This clone was seen only a few times. The chain uses TRBV12-5 and TRBJ1-1; D remains unclear. Trimming removed 0 bases at V and 2 bases at J, with 10 bases between. The germline CDR1 and CDR2 sequences are LGHNT and FRNRAP. The CDR3 spans 15 residues. CDR3 coding DNA: TGTGCTAGTGGTTTGGTCACCAGCGGTAACACTGAAGCTTTCTTT. Translating it yields CASGLVTSGNTEAFF.

The chain uses TRBV4-1 and TRBJ2-7, with 11 bases aligning to TRBD2. Germline V gives CDR1 MGHRA, CDR2 YSYEKL. After removal of 8 bases from V and 0 bases from J, the junction contained 9 bases not matched to a gene. The CDR3 extends over 16 amino acids. The CDR3 bases are TGCGCCAGCGCTACCGGGACTAGCGGCCTCTCCTACGAGCAGTACTTC. Amino acid sequence: CASATGTSGLSYEQYF.

The rearrangement links TRBV6-5 to TRBJ2-3; 7 positions agree with TRBD2. The trim removed 8 bases at V and 0 bases at J, leaving 2 bases unmatched. CDR3 length: 13 residues. Germline V CDR1 and CDR2: MNHEY, SVGAGI. In DNA, the CDR3 is TGTGCCAGCGGAGCGGGAAGCACAGATACGCAGTATTTT. It is translated as CASGAGSTDTQYF.

Many counts were recorded for this clone. This rearrangement joins TRBV7-9 to TRBJ2-3; 9 bases are shared with TRBD2. V trimming: 5 bases; J trimming: 5 bases; junction bases outside the gene matches: 8. CDR1 is SEHNR and CDR2 is FQNEAQ in the germline V gene (reference sequence). This CDR3 region has 15 residues. CDR3 region: CASSPRAGGKDTQYF. The CDR3, as DNA: TGTGCCAGCAGCCCCAGGGCGGGAGGGAAAGATACGCAGTATTTT. Drawing the rest from reference TRBV7-9 and TRBJ2-3, the complete variable domain is DTGVSQNPRHKITKRGQNVTFRCDPISEHNRLYWYRQTLGQGPEFLTYFQNEAQLEKSRLLSDRFSAERPKGSFSTLEIQRTEQGDSAMYLCASSPRAGGKDTQYFGPGTRLTVL.

This chain connects TRBV7-9 to TRBJ1-1; a weak D match, TRBD1 (6 bases). The CDR3 has 15 amino acids. Germline CDR1 SEHNR, CDR2 FQNEAQ (reference sequence). The V end lost 5 bases, the J end lost 4 bases, and 17 bases lay between the germline ends. The CDR3 here is CASSVEGGVGTEAFF. The CDR3, as DNA: TGTGCCAGCAGCGTAGAAGGGGGGGTGGGCACTGAAGCTTTCTTT.